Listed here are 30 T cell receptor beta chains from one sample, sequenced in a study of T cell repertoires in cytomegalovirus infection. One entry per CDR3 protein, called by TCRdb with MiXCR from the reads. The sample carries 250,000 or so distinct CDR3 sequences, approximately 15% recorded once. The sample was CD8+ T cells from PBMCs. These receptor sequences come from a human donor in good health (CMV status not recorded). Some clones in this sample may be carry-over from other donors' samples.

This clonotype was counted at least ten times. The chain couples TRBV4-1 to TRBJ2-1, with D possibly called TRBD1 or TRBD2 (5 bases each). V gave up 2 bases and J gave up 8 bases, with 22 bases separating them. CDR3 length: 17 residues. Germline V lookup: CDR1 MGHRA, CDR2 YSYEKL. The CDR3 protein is CASSQPYEGRDNDEQFF. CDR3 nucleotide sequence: TGCGCCAGCAGCCAACCCTACGAGGGGCGCGACAACGATGAGCAGTTCTTC.

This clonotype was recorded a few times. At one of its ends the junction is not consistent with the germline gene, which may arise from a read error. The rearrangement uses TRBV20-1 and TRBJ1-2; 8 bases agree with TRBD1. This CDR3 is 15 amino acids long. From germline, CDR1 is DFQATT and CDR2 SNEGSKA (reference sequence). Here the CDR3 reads CSARDTGGSNYGYTF. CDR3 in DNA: TGCAGTGCTCGAGATACAGGGGGTTCTAACTATGGCTACACCTTC.

The CDR3 region is CASSSAFGQYSSTDTQYF. The CDR3 DNA reads as TGTGCCAGCAGTTCCGCGTTCGGACAGTATTCTAGCACAGATACGCAGTATTTT. The chain recombines TRBV27 with TRBJ2-3, with D perhaps TRBD1 (6 bases). The V end lost 4 bases, the J end lost 0 bases, and 20 bases lay between the germline ends. CDR1 and CDR2 (germline): MNHEY, SMNVEV (reference sequence). CDR3 length equals 18 residues.

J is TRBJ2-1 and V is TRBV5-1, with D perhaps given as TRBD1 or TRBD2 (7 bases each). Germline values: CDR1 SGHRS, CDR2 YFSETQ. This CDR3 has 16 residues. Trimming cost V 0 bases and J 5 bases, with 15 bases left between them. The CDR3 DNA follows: TGCGCCAGCAGCTTGGGGGACAGTGGGACTAACAATGAGCAGTTCTTC. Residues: CASSLGDSGTNNEQFF.

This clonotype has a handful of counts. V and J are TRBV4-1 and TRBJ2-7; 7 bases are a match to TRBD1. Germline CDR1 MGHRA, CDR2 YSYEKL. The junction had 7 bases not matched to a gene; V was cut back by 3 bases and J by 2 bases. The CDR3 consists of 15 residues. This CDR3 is CASSQAGTVPYEQYF. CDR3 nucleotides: TGCGCCAGCAGCCAGGCCGGGACAGTACCCTACGAGCAGTACTTC.

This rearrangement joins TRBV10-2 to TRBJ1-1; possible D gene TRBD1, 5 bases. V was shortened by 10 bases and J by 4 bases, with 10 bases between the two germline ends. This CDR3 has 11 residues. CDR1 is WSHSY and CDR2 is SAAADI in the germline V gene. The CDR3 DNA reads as TGCGCCACTGAGGGGAGCACTGAAGCTTTCTTT. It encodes CATEGSTEAFF.

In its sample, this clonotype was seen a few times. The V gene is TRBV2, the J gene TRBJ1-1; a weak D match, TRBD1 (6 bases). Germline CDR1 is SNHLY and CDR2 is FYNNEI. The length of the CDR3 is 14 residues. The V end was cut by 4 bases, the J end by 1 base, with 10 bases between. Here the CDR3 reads CASSVRGRNTEAFF. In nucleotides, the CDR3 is TGTGCCAGCAGTGTCAGGGGCAGGAACACTGAAGCTTTCTTT.

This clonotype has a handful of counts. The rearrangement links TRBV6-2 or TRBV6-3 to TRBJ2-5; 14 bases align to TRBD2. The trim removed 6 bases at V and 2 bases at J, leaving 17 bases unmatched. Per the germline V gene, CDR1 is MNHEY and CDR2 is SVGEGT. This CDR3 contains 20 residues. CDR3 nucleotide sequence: TGTGCCAGCAGATCCCTGACCCGACTAGCGGGGGGGCCGGATCAAGAGACCCAGTACTTC. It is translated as CASRSLTRLAGGPDQETQYF.

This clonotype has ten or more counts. CDR3 DNA: TGTGCCAGCAGCTCAGCCGACAGGGGGCTCATCTATGGCTACACCTTC. This translates into CASSSADRGLIYGYTF. The rearrangement joins TRBV7-9 to TRBJ1-2, with 10 bases that match TRBD1. The length of the CDR3 is 16 residues. The germline gives CDR1 SEHNR, CDR2 FQNEAQ (reference sequence). V was pared by 4 bases and J by 4 bases, with 9 bases of the junction left unmatched.

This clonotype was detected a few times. In DNA, the CDR3 is TGTGCCACCAGTGATTCTTCCTACAATGAGCAGTTCTTC. Amino acid sequence: CATSDSSYNEQFF. This chain connects TRBV24-1 to TRBJ2-1; D ambiguous. The CDR3 covers 13 residues. Trimming removed 2 bases from V and 1 base from J, with 2 bases in between. The V gene's germline CDR1 is KGHDR and CDR2 SFDVKD.

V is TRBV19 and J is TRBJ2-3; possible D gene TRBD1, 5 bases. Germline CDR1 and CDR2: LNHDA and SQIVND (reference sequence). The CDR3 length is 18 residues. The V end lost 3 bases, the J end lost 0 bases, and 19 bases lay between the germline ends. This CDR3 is CASSISIAQGWSTDTQYF. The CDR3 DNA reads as TGTGCCAGTAGTATTTCGATCGCGCAGGGCTGGAGCACAGATACGCAGTATTTT.

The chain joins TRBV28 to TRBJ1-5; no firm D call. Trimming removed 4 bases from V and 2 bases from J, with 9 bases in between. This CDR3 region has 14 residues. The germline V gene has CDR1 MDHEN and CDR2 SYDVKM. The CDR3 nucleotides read TGTGCCAGCAGTTCCGGACGGGGCAATCAGCCCCAGCATTTT. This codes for CASSSGRGNQPQHF.

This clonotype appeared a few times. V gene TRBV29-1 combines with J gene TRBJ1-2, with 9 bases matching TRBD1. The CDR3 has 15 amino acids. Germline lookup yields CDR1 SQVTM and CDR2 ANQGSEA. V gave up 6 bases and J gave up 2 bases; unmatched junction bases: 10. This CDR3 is CSVWGPTGGNYGYTF. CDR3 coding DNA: TGCAGCGTCTGGGGGCCGACAGGGGGAAACTATGGCTACACCTTC.

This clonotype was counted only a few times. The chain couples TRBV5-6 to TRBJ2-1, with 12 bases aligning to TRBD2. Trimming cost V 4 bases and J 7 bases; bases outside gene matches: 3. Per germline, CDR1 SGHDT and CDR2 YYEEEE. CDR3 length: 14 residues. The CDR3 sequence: CASSGGLAGNEQFF. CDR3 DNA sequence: TGTGCCAGCAGCGGAGGACTAGCGGGAAATGAGCAGTTCTTC.

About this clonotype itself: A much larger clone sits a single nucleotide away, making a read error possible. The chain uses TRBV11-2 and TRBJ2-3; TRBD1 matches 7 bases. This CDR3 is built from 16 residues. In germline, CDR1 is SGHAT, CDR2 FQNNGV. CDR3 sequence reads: CASSLNSPEGTETQYF. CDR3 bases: TGTGCCAGCAGCCTAAATAGTCCTGAGGGGACAGAAACGCAGTATTTT.

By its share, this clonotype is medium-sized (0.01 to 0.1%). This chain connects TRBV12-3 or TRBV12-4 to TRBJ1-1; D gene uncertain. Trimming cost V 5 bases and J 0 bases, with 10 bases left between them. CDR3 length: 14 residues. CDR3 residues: CASSPLSVNTEAFF. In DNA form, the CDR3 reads TGTGCCAGCAGTCCGTTATCCGTGAACACTGAAGCTTTCTTT.

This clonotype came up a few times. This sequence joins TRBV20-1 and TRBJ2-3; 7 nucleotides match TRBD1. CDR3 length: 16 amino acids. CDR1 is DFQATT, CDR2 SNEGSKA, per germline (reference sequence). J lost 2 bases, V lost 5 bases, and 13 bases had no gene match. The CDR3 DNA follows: TGCAGTGCTCCACAAGACAGGGCATTATACACAGATACGCAGTATTTT. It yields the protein CSAPQDRALYTDTQYF.

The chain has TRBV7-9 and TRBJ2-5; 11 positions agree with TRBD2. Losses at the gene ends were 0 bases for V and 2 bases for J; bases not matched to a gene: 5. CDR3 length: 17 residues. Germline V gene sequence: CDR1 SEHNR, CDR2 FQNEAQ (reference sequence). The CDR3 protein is CASSLAPSGGLQETQYF. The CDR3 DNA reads TGTGCCAGCAGCTTAGCCCCTAGCGGGGGGCTACAAGAGACCCAGTACTTC.

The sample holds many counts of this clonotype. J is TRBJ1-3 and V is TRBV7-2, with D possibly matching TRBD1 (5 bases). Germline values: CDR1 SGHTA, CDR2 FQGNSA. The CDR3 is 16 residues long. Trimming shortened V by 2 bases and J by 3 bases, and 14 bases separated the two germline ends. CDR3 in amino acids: CASSLNRQQVGNTIYF. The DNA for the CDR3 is TGTGCCAGCAGCTTAAATAGACAGCAAGTTGGAAACACCATATATTTT.

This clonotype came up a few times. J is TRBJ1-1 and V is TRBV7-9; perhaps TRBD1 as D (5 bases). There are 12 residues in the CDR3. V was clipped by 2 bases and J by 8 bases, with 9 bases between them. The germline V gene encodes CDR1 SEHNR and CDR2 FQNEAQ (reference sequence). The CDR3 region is CASSLMTAEAFF. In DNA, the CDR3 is TGTGCCAGCAGCTTAATGACAGCCGAAGCTTTCTTT. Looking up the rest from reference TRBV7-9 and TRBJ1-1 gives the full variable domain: DTGVSQNPRHKITKRGQNVTFRCDPISEHNRLYWYRQTLGQGPEFLTYFQNEAQLEKSRLLSDRFSAERPKGSFSTLEIQRTEQGDSAMYLCASSLMTAEAFFGQGTRLTVV.

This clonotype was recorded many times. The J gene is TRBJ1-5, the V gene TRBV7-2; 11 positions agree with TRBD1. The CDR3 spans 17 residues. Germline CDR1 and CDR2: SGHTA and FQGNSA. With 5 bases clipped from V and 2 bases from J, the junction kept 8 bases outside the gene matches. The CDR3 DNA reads TGTGCCAGCAGCCCGGGACAGGGGGTCTATGGCAATCAGCCCCAGCATTTT. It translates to CASSPGQGVYGNQPQHF.

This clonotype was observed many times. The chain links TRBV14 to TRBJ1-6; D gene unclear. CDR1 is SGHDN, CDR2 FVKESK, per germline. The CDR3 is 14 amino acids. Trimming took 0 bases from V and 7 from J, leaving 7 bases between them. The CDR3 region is CASSQEARNSPLHF. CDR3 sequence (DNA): TGTGCCAGCAGCCAAGAGGCGAGGAATTCACCCCTCCACTTT.

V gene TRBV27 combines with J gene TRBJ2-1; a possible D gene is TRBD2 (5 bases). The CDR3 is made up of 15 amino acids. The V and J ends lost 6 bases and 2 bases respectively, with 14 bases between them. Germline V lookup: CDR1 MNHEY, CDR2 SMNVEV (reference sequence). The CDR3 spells CASRRALPTYNEQFF. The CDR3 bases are TGTGCCAGCAGGCGGGCGCTGCCTACCTACAATGAGCAGTTCTTC.

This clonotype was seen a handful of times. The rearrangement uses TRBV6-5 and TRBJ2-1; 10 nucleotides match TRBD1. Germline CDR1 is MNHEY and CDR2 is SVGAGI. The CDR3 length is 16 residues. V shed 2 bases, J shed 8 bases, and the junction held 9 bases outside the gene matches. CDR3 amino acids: CASSYTGQGLRDEQFF. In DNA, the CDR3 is TGTGCCAGCAGTTACACGGGACAGGGGCTTAGGGATGAGCAGTTCTTC.

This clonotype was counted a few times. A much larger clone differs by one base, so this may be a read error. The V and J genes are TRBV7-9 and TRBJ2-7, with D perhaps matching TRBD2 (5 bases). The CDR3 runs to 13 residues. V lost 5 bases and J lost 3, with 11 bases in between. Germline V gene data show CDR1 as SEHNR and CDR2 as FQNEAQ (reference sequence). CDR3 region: CASSPETNYEQYF. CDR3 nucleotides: TGTGCCAGCAGCCCCGAGACTAACTACGAGCAGTACTTC.

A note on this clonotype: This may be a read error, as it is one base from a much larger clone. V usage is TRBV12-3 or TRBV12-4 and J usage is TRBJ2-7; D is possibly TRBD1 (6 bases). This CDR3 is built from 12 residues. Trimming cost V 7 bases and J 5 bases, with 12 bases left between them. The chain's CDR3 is CASNPTGNEQYF. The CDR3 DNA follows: TGTGCCAGCAATCCCACAGGGAACGAGCAGTACTTC.

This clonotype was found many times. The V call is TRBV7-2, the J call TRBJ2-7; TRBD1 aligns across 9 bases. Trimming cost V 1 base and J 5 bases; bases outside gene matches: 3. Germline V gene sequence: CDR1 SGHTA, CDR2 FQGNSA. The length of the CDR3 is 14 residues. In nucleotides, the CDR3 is TGTGCCAGCAGCTTAGAGGACAGGGGCGACGAGCAGTACTTC. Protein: CASSLEDRGDEQYF.

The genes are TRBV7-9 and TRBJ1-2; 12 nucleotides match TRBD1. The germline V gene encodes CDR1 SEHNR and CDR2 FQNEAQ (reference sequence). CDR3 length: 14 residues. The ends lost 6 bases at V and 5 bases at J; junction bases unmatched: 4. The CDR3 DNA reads TGTGCCAGCAGATCGGGACAGGGGGCGTATGGCTACACCTTC. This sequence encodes CASRSGQGAYGYTF.

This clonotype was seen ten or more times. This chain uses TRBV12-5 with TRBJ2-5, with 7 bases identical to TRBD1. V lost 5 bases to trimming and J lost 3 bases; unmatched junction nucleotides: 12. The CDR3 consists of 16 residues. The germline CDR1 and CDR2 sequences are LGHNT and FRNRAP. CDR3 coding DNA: TGTGCTAGTGGTCTACCTGGACAGGATGGCGAAGAGACCCAGTACTTC. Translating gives CASGLPGQDGEETQYF.

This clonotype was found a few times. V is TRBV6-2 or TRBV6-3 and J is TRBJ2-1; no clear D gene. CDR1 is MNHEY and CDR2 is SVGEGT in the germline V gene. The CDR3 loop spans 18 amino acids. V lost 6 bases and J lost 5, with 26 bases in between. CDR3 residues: CASRPYPLIPHPDNEQFF. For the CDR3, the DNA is TGTGCCAGCAGACCTTATCCCTTAATACCCCACCCAGACAATGAGCAGTTCTTC.